A selection of T cell receptor beta chains follows, all from one sample in a study of Ad26.COV2.S vaccination and SARS-CoV-2 variants. The method was immunoSEQ multiplex PCR; TCRdb's version includes in-frame clones alone and lacks a portion of them. The sample holds some 300,000 clones; 86% are singletons and the top ten take under 2%. The input for sequencing was peripheral blood, taken in a trial of Ad26.COV2.S vaccine versus placebo. The receptors come from a person between 18 and 65 years old who received the Ad26.COV2.S COVID-19 vaccine or a placebo. Each CDR3 is given with its conserved first and last residue. The order of the fields is CDR3 length, V gene, J gene, D gene, clone size, CDR3 DNA, CDR3 protein. A D gene is named only where the DNA matches it firmly. Clone size is shown for a subset of rows, as once, few, many or a class of expanded clone.

cdr3_length: 18
v_call: TRBV2
j_call: TRBJ1-6
d_call: .
clone_size: once
cdr3_nt: TGTGCCAGCAGTGCTGGTTCGTGGCGGCGGGATTATAATTCACCCCTCCACTTT
cdr3_aa: CASSAGSWRRDYNSPLHF

cdr3_length: 17
v_call: TRBV6-1
j_call: TRBJ1-6
d_call: .
clone_size: .
cdr3_nt: TGTGCCAGCAGTGTTACGTCCGGGACCAACTATAATTCACCCCTCCACTTT
cdr3_aa: CASSVTSGTNYNSPLHF

cdr3_length: 16
v_call: TRBV3-1/TRBV3-2
j_call: TRBJ2-5
d_call: TRBD1
clone_size: .
cdr3_nt: TGTGCCAGCAGCCCCGTTGCGACAGGGGGCTTAGAGACCCAGTACTTC
cdr3_aa: CASSPVATGGLETQYF

cdr3_length: 16
v_call: TRBV5-4
j_call: TRBJ2-3
d_call: TRBD2
clone_size: once
cdr3_nt: TGTGCCAGCAGCCCCGGTGGGACTAGAGTTCCAGATACGCAGTATTTT
cdr3_aa: CASSPGGTRVPDTQYF

cdr3_length: 16
v_call: TRBV18
j_call: TRBJ2-7
d_call: TRBD1
clone_size: few
cdr3_nt: TGTGCCAGCTCACCACGCGGACAGGGGACTACCTACGAGCAGTACTTC
cdr3_aa: CASSPRGQGTTYEQYF

cdr3_length: 15
v_call: TRBV4-3
j_call: TRBJ1-4
d_call: .
clone_size: .
cdr3_nt: TGCGCCAGCAGCCAAGGCGGCACAACTAATGAAAAACTGTTTTTT
cdr3_aa: CASSQGGTTNEKLFF

cdr3_length: 14
v_call: TRBV25-1
j_call: TRBJ2-7
d_call: .
clone_size: .
cdr3_nt: TGTGCCAGCAGTGTAAATGGGCCCTCCTACGAGCAGTACTTC
cdr3_aa: CASSVNGPSYEQYF

cdr3_length: 12
v_call: TRBV5-6
j_call: TRBJ2-1
d_call: .
clone_size: .
cdr3_nt: TGTGCCAGCAGTCCCCGGTTGAATGAGCAGTTCTTC
cdr3_aa: CASSPRLNEQFF

cdr3_length: 19
v_call: TRBV6-2/TRBV6-3
j_call: TRBJ2-3
d_call: TRBD2
clone_size: .
cdr3_nt: TGTGCCAGCAGTTACTCTTCAAGACTGACTAGCGGGGGGGCAGATACGCAGTATTTT
cdr3_aa: CASSYSSRLTSGGADTQYF

cdr3_length: 14
v_call: TRBV30
j_call: TRBJ1-3
d_call: .
clone_size: .
cdr3_nt: TGTGCCTGGAGTGTACTTCGAGAAGGAAACACCATATATTTT
cdr3_aa: CAWSVLREGNTIYF

cdr3_length: 17
v_call: TRBV7-9
j_call: TRBJ2-1
d_call: .
clone_size: .
cdr3_nt: TGTGCCAGCAGCCCAAATCTGGGGTCTTTTTTCTACAATGAGCAGTTCTTC
cdr3_aa: CASSPNLGSFFYNEQFF

cdr3_length: 10
v_call: TRBV30
j_call: TRBJ1-1
d_call: .
clone_size: .
cdr3_nt: TGTGCCTGGTTGGGCACTGAAGCTTTCTTT
cdr3_aa: CAWLGTEAFF

cdr3_length: 15
v_call: TRBV27
j_call: TRBJ2-2
d_call: .
clone_size: .
cdr3_nt: TGTGCCAGCAGTTTCAACCGTCAGGGGACCGGGGAGCTGTTTTTT
cdr3_aa: CASSFNRQGTGELFF

cdr3_length: 15
v_call: TRBV15
j_call: TRBJ2-3
d_call: TRBD2
clone_size: .
cdr3_nt: TGTGCCACCAGCCGATTCGGGGCGGGGGCAGATACGCAGTATTTT
cdr3_aa: CATSRFGAGADTQYF

cdr3_length: 16
v_call: TRBV5-1
j_call: TRBJ2-6
d_call: .
clone_size: .
cdr3_nt: TGCGCCAGCAGCCCGTTTTTAGGAGGTGGGGCCAACGTCCTGACTTTC
cdr3_aa: CASSPFLGGGANVLTF

cdr3_length: 12
v_call: TRBV29-1
j_call: TRBJ2-5
d_call: .
clone_size: once
cdr3_nt: TGCAGCGCGTCTGGGGGCGGGGAGACCCAGTACTTC
cdr3_aa: CSASGGGETQYF

cdr3_length: 12
v_call: TRBV15
j_call: TRBJ1-1
d_call: .
clone_size: few
cdr3_nt: TGTGCCACCAGCAGAGATCAGGGGGAAGCTTTCTTT
cdr3_aa: CATSRDQGEAFF

cdr3_length: 14
v_call: TRBV3-1/TRBV3-2
j_call: TRBJ1-3
d_call: .
clone_size: once
cdr3_nt: TGTGCCAGCAGCCAAGAGGGGGGTCCGAACACCATATATTTT
cdr3_aa: CASSQEGGPNTIYF

cdr3_length: 15
v_call: TRBV2
j_call: TRBJ1-2
d_call: .
clone_size: .
cdr3_nt: TGTGCCAGCAAGGAGGGAAAGGGACCTAACTATGGCTACACCTTC
cdr3_aa: CASKEGKGPNYGYTF

cdr3_length: 18
v_call: TRBV18
j_call: TRBJ1-2
d_call: .
clone_size: .
cdr3_nt: TGTGCCAGCTCACCATTTGGGGCCCAGCGGGGCTCCTTCTATGGCTACACCTTC
cdr3_aa: CASSPFGAQRGSFYGYTF

cdr3_length: 13
v_call: TRBV3-1/TRBV3-2
j_call: TRBJ2-7
d_call: .
clone_size: .
cdr3_nt: TGTGCCAGCAGCCAATTCAGGGGATACGAGCAGTACTTC
cdr3_aa: CASSQFRGYEQYF

cdr3_length: 15
v_call: TRBV7-9
j_call: TRBJ2-3
d_call: .
clone_size: .
cdr3_nt: TGTGCCAGCAGCTTAGTTGATCTAGGGACAGATACGCAGTATTTT
cdr3_aa: CASSLVDLGTDTQYF

cdr3_length: 15
v_call: TRBV18
j_call: TRBJ1-1
d_call: TRBD1
clone_size: .
cdr3_nt: TGTGCCAGCTCACCAGCGGTGGGGACAGGCCCTGAAGCTTTCTTT
cdr3_aa: CASSPAVGTGPEAFF

cdr3_length: 15
v_call: TRBV11-2
j_call: TRBJ2-2
d_call: .
clone_size: .
cdr3_nt: TGTGCCAGCAGCTTGGTGGCAGGGAGCACCGGGGAGCTGTTTTTT
cdr3_aa: CASSLVAGSTGELFF

cdr3_length: 15
v_call: TRBV3-1/TRBV3-2
j_call: TRBJ1-2
d_call: TRBD1
clone_size: .
cdr3_nt: TGTGCCAGCAGCCAACTGGGAGAGGGGGCGCGTGGCTACACCTTC
cdr3_aa: CASSQLGEGARGYTF

cdr3_length: 13
v_call: TRBV11-2
j_call: TRBJ2-3
d_call: .
clone_size: .
cdr3_nt: TGTGCCAGCAGCGGCGGTACCATGGGGACGCAGTATTTT
cdr3_aa: CASSGGTMGTQYF

cdr3_length: 16
v_call: TRBV5-1
j_call: TRBJ2-3
d_call: TRBD1
clone_size: .
cdr3_nt: TGCGCCAGCAGCTTGGAAACAGGGGTGATAATTGATACGCAGTATTTT
cdr3_aa: CASSLETGVIIDTQYF

cdr3_length: 15
v_call: TRBV19
j_call: TRBJ1-5
d_call: .
clone_size: .
cdr3_nt: TGTGCCAGTAGTAGGCTCGAGGGGAGGTATCAGCCCCAGCATTTT
cdr3_aa: CASSRLEGRYQPQHF

cdr3_length: 16
v_call: TRBV25-1
j_call: TRBJ2-5
d_call: .
clone_size: .
cdr3_nt: TGTGCCAGCAGTGCCGCACATGGGGCTGGGGGAGAGACCCAGTACTTC
cdr3_aa: CASSAAHGAGGETQYF

cdr3_length: 15
v_call: TRBV2
j_call: TRBJ1-5
d_call: TRBD1
clone_size: many
cdr3_nt: TGTGCCAGCAGTCGGGACAGCGATAGCAATCAGCCCCAGCATTTT
cdr3_aa: CASSRDSDSNQPQHF

cdr3_length: 13
v_call: TRBV2
j_call: TRBJ1-2
d_call: .
clone_size: .
cdr3_nt: TGTGCCAGCAGTCTCCAGCAGGGGAATGGCTACACCTTC
cdr3_aa: CASSLQQGNGYTF

cdr3_length: 15
v_call: TRBV4-3
j_call: TRBJ1-6
d_call: .
clone_size: few
cdr3_nt: TGCGCCAGCAGCCAAGATGGCGGGGGACGTTCACCCCTCCACTTT
cdr3_aa: CASSQDGGGRSPLHF

cdr3_length: 17
v_call: TRBV6-4
j_call: TRBJ2-2
d_call: TRBD2
clone_size: .
cdr3_nt: TGTGCCAGCAGTGACTCGGGAGCGGGACTGAACACCGGGGAGCTGTTTTTT
cdr3_aa: CASSDSGAGLNTGELFF

cdr3_length: 17
v_call: TRBV18
j_call: TRBJ2-1
d_call: TRBD1
clone_size: .
cdr3_nt: TGTGCCAGCTCACCATGGACGGGGACAGGGGAATACAATGAGCAGTTCTTC
cdr3_aa: CASSPWTGTGEYNEQFF

cdr3_length: 15
v_call: TRBV7-3
j_call: TRBJ2-2
d_call: .
clone_size: .
cdr3_nt: TGTGCCAGCAGCTTAAGCCCGACCTTCGGCGGGGAGCTGTTTTTT
cdr3_aa: CASSLSPTFGGELFF

cdr3_length: 14
v_call: TRBV7-9
j_call: TRBJ1-5
d_call: TRBD1
clone_size: .
cdr3_nt: TGTGCCAGCAGCTTAGGACAGGGAAGCTCGCCCCAGCATTTT
cdr3_aa: CASSLGQGSSPQHF

cdr3_length: 15
v_call: TRBV7-9
j_call: TRBJ2-7
d_call: TRBD1
clone_size: .
cdr3_nt: TGTGCCAGCAGCCAACGGACAGGGGGCTCCTACGAGCAGTACTTC
cdr3_aa: CASSQRTGGSYEQYF

cdr3_length: 16
v_call: TRBV7-8
j_call: TRBJ2-3
d_call: TRBD2
clone_size: .
cdr3_nt: TGTGCCAGCAGTTTTCAAGCGGGGGGGAGAACAGATACGCAGTATTTT
cdr3_aa: CASSFQAGGRTDTQYF

cdr3_length: 12
v_call: TRBV4-3
j_call: TRBJ1-2
d_call: .
clone_size: .
cdr3_nt: TGCGCCAGCAGCCGGGGGAACTATGGCTACACCTTC
cdr3_aa: CASSRGNYGYTF

cdr3_length: 15
v_call: TRBV11-2
j_call: TRBJ2-7
d_call: TRBD2
clone_size: .
cdr3_nt: TGTGCCAGCAGCACAATAGCGGGGGCGCTCTACGAGCAGTACTTC
cdr3_aa: CASSTIAGALYEQYF

cdr3_length: 16
v_call: TRBV30
j_call: TRBJ2-7
d_call: .
clone_size: .
cdr3_nt: TGTGCCTGGAGTCTGGCAAGGGGGAAGGGGACCTACGAGCAGTACTTC
cdr3_aa: CAWSLARGKGTYEQYF

cdr3_length: 16
v_call: TRBV5-1
j_call: TRBJ2-3
d_call: .
clone_size: .
cdr3_nt: TGCGCCAGCAGCCAACTTCCGGGACACCGCACAGATACGCAGTATTTT
cdr3_aa: CASSQLPGHRTDTQYF

cdr3_length: 15
v_call: TRBV5-1
j_call: TRBJ2-5
d_call: .
clone_size: .
cdr3_nt: TGCGCCAGCAGCTTGGTTCCGGGCCCCCAAGAGACCCAGTACTTC
cdr3_aa: CASSLVPGPQETQYF

cdr3_length: 17
v_call: TRBV3-1/TRBV3-2
j_call: TRBJ2-3
d_call: .
clone_size: few
cdr3_nt: TGTGCCAGCAGCCAAGTCCCTGGCAGGGGTAGAACAGATACGCAGTATTTT
cdr3_aa: CASSQVPGRGRTDTQYF

cdr3_length: 16
v_call: TRBV10-3
j_call: TRBJ2-3
d_call: .
clone_size: .
cdr3_nt: TGTGCCATCAGTGAGTCCCAGGGCAGCTTCACAGATACGCAGTATTTT
cdr3_aa: CAISESQGSFTDTQYF

cdr3_length: 15
v_call: TRBV7-2
j_call: TRBJ1-6
d_call: .
clone_size: .
cdr3_nt: TGTGCCAGCAGCTTAGGTGAGGGGTATAATTCACCCCTCCACTTT
cdr3_aa: CASSLGEGYNSPLHF

cdr3_length: 14
v_call: TRBV5-8
j_call: TRBJ1-5
d_call: .
clone_size: .
cdr3_nt: TGTGCCAGCAGCCCCCCAAGGACCACGAAGCCCCAGCATTTT
cdr3_aa: CASSPPRTTKPQHF

cdr3_length: 14
v_call: TRBV29-1
j_call: TRBJ2-1
d_call: TRBD1
clone_size: .
cdr3_nt: TGCAGCGTTGGTCCGGGACAGGGCGTAGGTGAGCAGTTCTTC
cdr3_aa: CSVGPGQGVGEQFF

cdr3_length: 13
v_call: TRBV10-3
j_call: TRBJ2-1
d_call: .
clone_size: once
cdr3_nt: TGTGCCATCAGTGAGTCCGGAGACAATGAGCAGTTCTTC
cdr3_aa: CAISESGDNEQFF

cdr3_length: 16
v_call: TRBV4-1
j_call: TRBJ2-5
d_call: .
clone_size: .
cdr3_nt: TGCGCCAGCAGCCAAGGTCGCGGGTACCAGGGAGAGACCCAGTACTTC
cdr3_aa: CASSQGRGYQGETQYF

cdr3_length: 16
v_call: TRBV5-1
j_call: TRBJ2-2
d_call: .
clone_size: .
cdr3_nt: TGCGCCAGCACGATCGGGACGACACCGAACACCGGGGAGCTGTTTTTT
cdr3_aa: CASTIGTTPNTGELFF

cdr3_length: 15
v_call: TRBV7-2
j_call: TRBJ1-3
d_call: .
clone_size: .
cdr3_nt: TGTGCCAGCAGCTTAGGACAGTGGTCTGGAAACACCATATATTTT
cdr3_aa: CASSLGQWSGNTIYF

cdr3_length: 13
v_call: TRBV18
j_call: TRBJ2-3
d_call: .
clone_size: .
cdr3_nt: TGTGCCAGCTCACGGGGGTACACAGATACGCAGTATTTT
cdr3_aa: CASSRGYTDTQYF

cdr3_length: 16
v_call: TRBV18
j_call: TRBJ2-7
d_call: TRBD1
clone_size: .
cdr3_nt: TGTGCCAGCTCAGTCAGCCGGGACAGGGTGTTGTACGAGCAGTACTTC
cdr3_aa: CASSVSRDRVLYEQYF

cdr3_length: 13
v_call: TRBV5-5
j_call: TRBJ2-7
d_call: TRBD1
clone_size: once
cdr3_nt: TGTGCCAGCAGCGGACAGGCACGCTACGAGCAGTACTTC
cdr3_aa: CASSGQARYEQYF